Below, 22 T cell receptor beta chains from the same sample are listed, as sequenced in a study of shared clonotypes between healthy human individuals. The protocol was immunoSEQ multiplex PCR, while the TCRdb copy is restricted to in-frame clones and leaves out a portion. The sample has approximately 480,000 clones, 60% to 80% seen once; the top ten hold 9.5% to 15%. The sample was PBMCs. The receptors here all came from a woman aged 40 to 50 in good health. Some clones in this sample may be carry-over from other donors' samples.

The rearrangement uses TRBV4-3 and TRBJ2-2; the D is unclear. The CDR3 spans 14 residues. Germline lookup yields CDR1 LGHNA and CDR2 YSLEER. V gave up 3 bases and J gave up 8 bases, with 13 bases separating them. CDR3 sequence (DNA): TGCGCCAGCAGCCACAGATTCCCCGTGGGGGAGCTGTTTTTT. This sequence encodes CASSHRFPVGELFF.

This rearrangement joins TRBV15 to TRBJ2-7, with TRBD2 identical over 8 bases. The CDR3 is 14 residues long. V dropped 4 bases and J dropped 0; count of bases not matched to a gene: 2. Germline V CDR1 and CDR2: LNHNV, YYDKDF (reference sequence). CDR3 residues: CATSISGTSYEQYF. The DNA for the CDR3 is TGTGCCACCAGCATTAGCGGGACCTCCTACGAGCAGTACTTC.

The rearrangement joins TRBV19 to TRBJ2-1; D is unresolved. Trimming shortened V by 7 bases and J by 5 bases, and 12 bases separated the two germline ends. The V gene's germline CDR1 is LNHDA and CDR2 SQIVND (reference sequence). The CDR3 runs 13 residues. The CDR3: CASTSFRDNEQFF. DNA of the CDR3: TGTGCCAGTACCTCGTTTAGAGACAATGAGCAGTTCTTC.

This clone has a single count. The chain's CDR3 is CARPAASGANVLTF. In DNA form, the CDR3 reads TGTGCCCGCCCGGCCGCCTCTGGGGCCAACGTCCTGACTTTC. The chain uses TRBV30 and TRBJ2-6, with no clear D. CDR1 is GTSNPN, CDR2 SVGIG, per germline (reference sequence). Trimming stripped 8 bases from V and 0 bases from J, with 11 bases between. The CDR3 is made up of 14 amino acids.

This sequence joins TRBV7-2 and TRBJ1-4, with D perhaps matching TRBD1 (5 bases). CDR1 and CDR2 from the germline V gene are SGHTA and FQGNSA. Trimming took off 5 bases at V and 4 bases at J, with 11 bases between the two ends. The CDR3 has 14 amino acids. The chain's CDR3 is CASSLGDGNEKLFF. DNA for the CDR3: TGTGCCAGCAGCCTAGGGGACGGTAATGAAAAACTGTTTTTT.

This chain connects TRBV11-1 to TRBJ2-7; TRBD2 matches 7 bases. The CDR3 is 14 residues long. V trimming: 2 bases; J trimming: 2 bases; junction bases outside the gene matches: 3. Germline assignment: CDR1 SGHAT and CDR2 FQDESV (reference sequence). CDR3: CASSLTSATYEQYF. The DNA of the CDR3 is TGTGCCAGCAGCTTAACTAGCGCGACCTACGAGCAGTACTTC. Supplemented by reference TRBV11-1 and TRBJ2-7, the full variable domain reads EAEVAQSPRYKITEKSQAVAFWCDPISGHATLYWYRQILGQGPELLVQFQDESVVDDSQLPKDRFSAERLKGVDSTLKIQPAELGDSAMYLCASSLTSATYEQYFGPGTRLTVT.

The V and J genes are TRBV9 and TRBJ2-1, with D possibly being TRBD1 (5 bases). This CDR3 comprises 15 residues. V shed 0 bases and J shed 4 bases, with 11 bases lying between them. Germline V lookup: CDR1 SGDLS, CDR2 YYNGEE. The CDR3 sequence: CASSVAWQGYNEQFF. The CDR3 nucleotides read TGTGCCAGCAGCGTAGCTTGGCAGGGATACAATGAGCAGTTCTTC.

The chain is built from TRBV18 and TRBJ1-5; unclear D gene. This CDR3 has 14 residues. V lost 0 bases and J 10 bases, leaving 13 bases between the germline ends. Germline V gives CDR1 KGHSH, CDR2 LQKENI. The CDR3 reads CASSPPSTSIPQHF. The DNA for the CDR3 is TGTGCCAGCTCACCACCCTCGACATCCATCCCCCAGCATTTT.

The V call is TRBV10-3, the J call TRBJ2-3, with TRBD2 identical over 15 bases. The germline CDR1 and CDR2 sequences are ENHRY and SYGVKD. This CDR3 contains 17 residues. V dropped 0 bases and J dropped 6; count of bases not matched to a gene: 4. The CDR3 DNA sequence: TGTGCCATCAGTGAGTCGGGGACTAGCGGGAGGCGGGATACGCAGTATTTT. Translating it yields CAISESGTSGRRDTQYF.

The chain has TRBV2 and TRBJ2-5; 8 positions agree with TRBD2. Near its end, the DNA agrees better with TRBJ2-7, so the J call may be wrong. Germline lookup yields CDR1 SNHLY and CDR2 FYNNEI. This CDR3 is built from 15 residues. CDR3 DNA: TGTGCCAGCAGTGAGTGGACAGCGGGAGTCGACGAGCAGTACTTC. It encodes CASSEWTAGVDEQYF.

This clone was counted once. The CDR3 region is CASSLINEQFF. DNA of the CDR3: TGTGCCAGCAGCCTCATTAATGAGCAGTTCTTC. The V call is TRBV11-2, the J call TRBJ2-1; no clear D. The CDR3 length is 11 residues. Germline CDR1 and CDR2: SGHAT and FQNNGV. V lost 5 bases and J 7 bases, leaving 6 bases between the germline ends.

This chain connects TRBV2 to TRBJ2-7; possible D gene TRBD2, 6 bases. CDR3 size: 13 residues. Germline V CDR1 and CDR2: SNHLY, FYNNEI. V was shortened by 6 bases and J by 0 bases, with 9 bases between the two germline ends. This CDR3 is CASSGGASYEQYF. The CDR3 nucleotides read TGTGCCAGCAGCGGCGGGGCCTCCTACGAGCAGTACTTC.

The chain joins TRBV11-2 to TRBJ1-1; 7 nucleotides align to TRBD1. The CDR3 has 13 residues. Germline CDR1 and CDR2: SGHAT and FQNNGV. Unmatched junction bases numbered 2, after V lost 6 bases and J lost 1 base. The CDR3 DNA is TGTGCCAGCAGTCGACAGGGGAACACTGAAGCTTTCTTT. Encoded protein: CASSRQGNTEAFF.

The chain uses TRBV11-2 and TRBJ2-7, with 9 bases identical to TRBD2. Per germline, CDR1 SGHAT and CDR2 FQNNGV. This CDR3 is 16 amino acids long. The ends lost 5 bases at V and 0 bases at J; junction bases unmatched: 8. The CDR3: CASSVLGGRASYEQYF. CDR3 DNA: TGTGCCAGCAGCGTCTTGGGCGGGAGGGCCTCCTACGAGCAGTACTTC.

CDR3 loop: CASSDSRNYGYTF. The CDR3 DNA sequence: TGTGCCAGCAGCGACAGCCGGAACTATGGCTACACCTTC. The chain is built from TRBV28 and TRBJ1-2; the D gene is possibly TRBD1 (5 bases). Trimming took 6 bases from V and 2 from J, leaving 10 bases between them. The CDR3 runs to 13 residues. Germline V gene data show CDR1 as MDHEN and CDR2 as SYDVKM.

This chain joins TRBV28 and TRBJ2-7; 11 positions agree with TRBD1. The length of the CDR3 is 14 residues. Unmatched junction bases numbered 2, after V lost 5 bases and J lost 2 bases. The V gene's germline CDR1 is MDHEN and CDR2 SYDVKM. CDR3 sequence (DNA): TGTGCCAGCAGTACGGGACAGGGGGCCTACGAGCAGTACTTC. This sequence encodes CASSTGQGAYEQYF.

The sample holds one count of this clone. V and J are TRBV7-6 and TRBJ1-1; no firm D call. CDR1 SGHVS and CDR2 FNYEAQ come from the germline V gene. The length of the CDR3 is 15 residues. V lost 0 bases to trimming and J lost 4 bases, with 12 bases between them. The CDR3 DNA sequence: TGTGCCAGCAGCTTAGCTGACGGGTACGGCACTGAAGCTTTCTTT. It encodes CASSLADGYGTEAFF.

This sequence joins TRBV28 and TRBJ2-3; D gene unclear. The germline V and J ends were trimmed by 8 bases and 0 bases, with 15 bases remaining between them. Germline V gene lookup returns CDR1 MDHEN and CDR2 SYDVKM. The CDR3 runs to 15 residues. CDR3: CASGLTPGSTDTQYF. CDR3 in DNA: TGTGCCAGCGGTCTCACGCCCGGGAGCACAGATACGCAGTATTTT.

The chain carries TRBV4-2 and TRBJ2-1; a possible D gene is TRBD2 (5 bases). The CDR3 is made up of 13 amino acids. V lost 8 bases and J lost 4, with 12 bases in between. Germline CDR1 and CDR2: LGHNA and YNFKEQ. The CDR3 region has the DNA TGTGCCAGCCAAGGACGGGATTACAATGAGCAGTTCTTC. The encoded protein is CASQGRDYNEQFF.

The chain couples TRBV18 to TRBJ2-5, with 8 bases that match TRBD2. Per germline, CDR1 KGHSH and CDR2 LQKENI. Trimming removed 6 bases from V and 2 bases from J; junction bases left unmatched: 8. The CDR3 totals 15 residues. The CDR3 sequence is CASSRLLADQETQYF. The CDR3 bases are TGTGCCAGCTCCCGCCTACTAGCGGATCAAGAGACCCAGTACTTC.

V and J are TRBV11-2 and TRBJ2-7, with 10 bases matching TRBD2. CDR1 is SGHAT and CDR2 is FQNNGV in the germline V gene. V lost 2 bases to trimming and J lost 4 bases; unmatched junction nucleotides: 5. The CDR3 length is 15 residues. The CDR3: CASSLIVAGGYEQYF. In DNA form, the CDR3 reads TGTGCCAGCAGCTTAATTGTAGCGGGAGGTTACGAGCAGTACTTC.

In its sample, this clone was seen a few times. The chain combines TRBV6-5 with TRBJ1-2; maybe TRBD1 (5 bases). Germline V lookup: CDR1 MNHEY, CDR2 SVGAGI. With 2 bases removed from V and 6 bases from J, the gap between germline ends came to 13 bases. CDR3 size: 14 residues. The CDR3 sequence is CASSYRFSGDGYTF. The CDR3 nucleotides read TGTGCCAGCAGTTACCGGTTCTCGGGGGATGGCTACACCTTC.